This T cell receptor beta chain was recorded in a study of metastatic and nonmetastatic thyroid tumors. Trimming removed 5 bases from V and 2 bases from J; junction bases left unmatched: 5. Germline V gives CDR1 SGHTA, CDR2 FQGNSA. The CDR3 extends over 14 amino acids. Treatment of any kind had been given to no patient before thyroid surgery. In the original analysis: Built for papillary thyroid cancer, a distant-metastasis classifier drew on CDR3 differences across clinicopathological groups. TCRdb called clones again from the PCR reads with MiXCR. TCRdb's processing, not the authors' own work, is the source of the V and J calls. This sample has some 21,000 clones, with approximately 25% found just once. By sample fraction, this clone is medium-sized (0.01 to 0.1%).

Specimen: blood. The sequence derives from a female donor with papillary thyroid cancer or a benign thyroid nodule (not recorded which). Some clones in this sample may be carry-over from other donors' samples. This sequence joins TRBV7-2 and TRBJ2-7; 8 nucleotides agree with TRBD2. Here the CDR3 DNA reads TGTGCCAGCAGCACAACTAGCGGTCCCTACGAGCAGTACTTC. It is translated as CASSTTSGPYEQYF. Filled out from reference TRBV7-2 and TRBJ2-7, the complete variable domain reads GAGVSQSPSNKVTEKGKDVELRCDPISGHTALYWYRQSLGQGLEFLIYFQGNSAPDKSGLPSDRFSAERTGGSVSTLTIQRTQQEDSAVYLCASSTTSGPYEQYFGPGTRLTVT.